This T cell receptor (beta chain) was sequenced for a study of T cells of healthy individuals. TCRdb reanalysed the 5' RACE reads using MiXCR and keeps one entry per CDR3 protein. The sample lists about 96,000 distinct CDR3 sequences; approximately 16% were seen once. V lost 5 bases and J lost 0, with 8 bases in between. The CDR3 consists of 14 residues. The sequence derives from a human donor in good health. The genes are TRBV12-3 or TRBV12-4 and TRBJ1-3; D gene unclear. The CDR3 bases are TGTGCCAGCAGTACTTCAGGCTCTGGAAACACCATATATTTT. This codes for CASSTSGSGNTIYF.